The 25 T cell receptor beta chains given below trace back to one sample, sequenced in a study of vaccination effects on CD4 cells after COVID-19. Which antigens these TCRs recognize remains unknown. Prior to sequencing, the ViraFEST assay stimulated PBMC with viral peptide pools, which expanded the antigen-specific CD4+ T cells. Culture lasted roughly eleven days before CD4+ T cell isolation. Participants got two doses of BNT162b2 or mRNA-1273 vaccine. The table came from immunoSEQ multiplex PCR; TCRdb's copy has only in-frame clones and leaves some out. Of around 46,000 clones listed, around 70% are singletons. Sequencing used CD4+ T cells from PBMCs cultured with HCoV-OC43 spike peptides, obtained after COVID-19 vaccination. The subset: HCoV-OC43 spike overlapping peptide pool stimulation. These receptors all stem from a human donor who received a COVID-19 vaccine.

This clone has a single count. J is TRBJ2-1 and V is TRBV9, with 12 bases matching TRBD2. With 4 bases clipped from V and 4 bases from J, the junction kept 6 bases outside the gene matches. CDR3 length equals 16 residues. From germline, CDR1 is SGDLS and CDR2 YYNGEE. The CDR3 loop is CASSQTSGSLYNEQFF. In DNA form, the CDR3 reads TGTGCCAGCAGCCAGACTAGCGGGAGTTTGTACAATGAGCAGTTCTTC.

This CDR3 reads CASSPRSTSETEAFF. DNA for the CDR3: TGTGCCAGCTCACCACGGTCCACATCAGAAACTGAAGCTTTCTTT. The chain recombines TRBV18 with TRBJ1-1; D is unclear. Trimming removed 1 base at V and 5 bases at J, with 14 bases between. CDR1 is KGHSH and CDR2 is LQKENI in the germline V gene. The CDR3 loop spans 15 amino acids.

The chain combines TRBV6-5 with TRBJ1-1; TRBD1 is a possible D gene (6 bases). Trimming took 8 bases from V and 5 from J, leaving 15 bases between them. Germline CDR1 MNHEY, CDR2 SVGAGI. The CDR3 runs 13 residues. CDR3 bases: TGTGCCAGCGAGGGGGGGCGCGGGACTGAAGCTTTCTTT. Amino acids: CASEGGRGTEAFF.

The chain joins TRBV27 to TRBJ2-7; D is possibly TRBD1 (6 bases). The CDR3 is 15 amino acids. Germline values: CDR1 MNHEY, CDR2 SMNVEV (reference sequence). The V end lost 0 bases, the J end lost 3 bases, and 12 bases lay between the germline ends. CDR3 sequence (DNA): TGTGCCAGCAGTTTATCCTATACAGGGAACTACGAGCAGTACTTC. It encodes CASSLSYTGNYEQYF.

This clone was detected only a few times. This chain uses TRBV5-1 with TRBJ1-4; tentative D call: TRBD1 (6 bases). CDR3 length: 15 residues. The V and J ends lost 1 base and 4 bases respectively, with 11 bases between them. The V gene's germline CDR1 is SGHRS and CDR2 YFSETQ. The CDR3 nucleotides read TGCGCCAGCAGCTTGTTCAGGGGTGTTAATGAAAAACTGTTTTTT. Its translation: CASSLFRGVNEKLFF.

CDR3 DNA sequence: TGTGCCAGCAGCGAAAGCAGGGGGCTTAACAACGGCTACACCTTC. Protein: CASSESRGLNNGYTF. The chain recombines TRBV7-9 with TRBJ1-2; 8 bases map to TRBD1. Germline assignment: CDR1 SEHNR and CDR2 FQNEAQ (reference sequence). This CDR3 is 15 amino acids long. The junction had 13 bases not matched to a gene; V was cut back by 5 bases and J by 8 bases.

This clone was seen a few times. The CDR3 DNA reads TGTGCCAGCAGCTTATCTGTGTTCGGGGAGCTGTTTTTT. It is translated as CASSLSVFGELFF. The chain has TRBV7-8 and TRBJ2-2; no clear D. The germline V and J ends were trimmed by 2 bases and 7 bases, with 8 bases remaining between them. This CDR3 region has 13 residues. Germline loops: CDR1 SGHVS, CDR2 FQNEAQ.

CDR3 coding DNA: TGTGCCAGCAGCCAAGGTGGGCCCGGGACAGGGGCCAACGTCCTGACTTTC. The encoded protein is CASSQGGPGTGANVLTF. The chain recombines TRBV3-1 (or the pseudogene TRBV3-2) with TRBJ2-6, with D perhaps matching TRBD1 (6 bases). This CDR3 has 17 residues. Trimming shortened V by 1 base and J by 4 bases, and 14 bases separated the two germline ends. CDR1 LGHDT and CDR2 YNNKEL come from the germline V gene (reference sequence).

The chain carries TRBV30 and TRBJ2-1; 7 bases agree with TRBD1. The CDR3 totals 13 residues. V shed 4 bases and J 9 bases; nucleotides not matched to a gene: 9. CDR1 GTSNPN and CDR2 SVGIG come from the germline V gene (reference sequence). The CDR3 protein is CAWKRTGRSEQFF. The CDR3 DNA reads TGTGCCTGGAAGAGGACAGGTCGGAGTGAGCAGTTCTTC.

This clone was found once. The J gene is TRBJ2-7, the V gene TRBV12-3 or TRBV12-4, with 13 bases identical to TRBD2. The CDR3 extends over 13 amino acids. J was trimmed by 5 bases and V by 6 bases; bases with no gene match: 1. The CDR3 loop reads CASRGLAGNEQYF. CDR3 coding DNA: TGTGCCAGCAGGGGACTAGCGGGAAACGAGCAGTACTTC.

CDR3 nucleotide sequence: TGTGCCAGCAGCCGGTTTGGGGAGGCCACAGATACGCAGTATTTT. Translating gives CASSRFGEATDTQYF. The rearrangement uses TRBV7-9 and TRBJ2-3, with D possibly matching TRBD2 (6 bases). The V end was cut by 5 bases, the J end by 2 bases, with 14 bases between. This CDR3 contains 15 residues. Germline CDR1 is SEHNR and CDR2 is FQNEAQ (reference sequence).

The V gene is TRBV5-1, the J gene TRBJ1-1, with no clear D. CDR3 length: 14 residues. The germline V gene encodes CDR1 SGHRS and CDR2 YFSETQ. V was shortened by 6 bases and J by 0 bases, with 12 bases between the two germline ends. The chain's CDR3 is CASTLGFMNTEAFF. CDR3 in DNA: TGCGCCAGCACGCTGGGCTTTATGAACACTGAAGCTTTCTTT.

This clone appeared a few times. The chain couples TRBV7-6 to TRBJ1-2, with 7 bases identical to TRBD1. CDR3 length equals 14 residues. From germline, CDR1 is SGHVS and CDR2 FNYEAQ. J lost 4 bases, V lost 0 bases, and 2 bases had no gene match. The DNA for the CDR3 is TGTGCCAGCAGCTTAGCGCAGGGGGGCTATGGCTACACCTTC. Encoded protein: CASSLAQGGYGYTF.

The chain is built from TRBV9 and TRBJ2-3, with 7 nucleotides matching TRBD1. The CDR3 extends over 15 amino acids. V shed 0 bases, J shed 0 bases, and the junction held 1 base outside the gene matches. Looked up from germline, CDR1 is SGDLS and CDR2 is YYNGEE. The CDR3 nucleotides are TGTGCCAGCAGCGTAGCGACAGGGAGCACAGATACGCAGTATTTT. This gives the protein CASSVATGSTDTQYF.

The CDR3 spells CASSNSHSQNYEQYF. DNA of the CDR3: TGTGCCAGCAGCAATTCGCACTCACAAAACTACGAGCAGTACTTC. The rearrangement uses TRBV21-1 and TRBJ2-7. TRBV21-1 is listed as a pseudogene. The CDR3 is 15 residues long.

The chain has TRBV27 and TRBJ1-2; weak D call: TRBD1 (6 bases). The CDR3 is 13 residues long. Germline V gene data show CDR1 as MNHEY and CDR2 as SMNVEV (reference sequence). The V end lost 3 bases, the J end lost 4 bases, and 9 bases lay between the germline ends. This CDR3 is CASSLDSTYGYTF. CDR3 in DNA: TGTGCCAGCAGTTTGGACAGTACCTATGGCTACACCTTC.

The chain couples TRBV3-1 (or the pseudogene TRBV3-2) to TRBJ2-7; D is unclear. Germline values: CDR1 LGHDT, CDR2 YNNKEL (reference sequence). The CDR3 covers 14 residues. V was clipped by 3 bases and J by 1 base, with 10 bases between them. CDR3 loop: CASSHPQGSYEQYF. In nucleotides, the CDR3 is TGTGCCAGCAGCCATCCACAAGGGTCCTACGAGCAGTACTTC.

Here the CDR3 DNA reads TGTGCCAGCGGGGGCACAACCTATGGCTACACCTTC. Protein sequence: CASGGTTYGYTF. V usage is TRBV27 and J usage is TRBJ1-2; maybe TRBD1 (6 bases). This CDR3 contains 12 residues. CDR1 MNHEY and CDR2 SMNVEV come from the germline V gene (reference sequence). Trimming removed 8 bases at V and 4 bases at J, with 11 bases between.

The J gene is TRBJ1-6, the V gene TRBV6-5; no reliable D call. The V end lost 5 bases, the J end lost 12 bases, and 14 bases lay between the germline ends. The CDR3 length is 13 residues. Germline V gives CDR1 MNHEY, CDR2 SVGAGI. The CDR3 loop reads CASSTEGKGPLHF. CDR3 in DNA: TGTGCCAGCAGTACAGAGGGAAAGGGACCCCTCCACTTT.

The CDR3 DNA sequence: TGTGCCAGCAGCCTCCAATCAATAACGACAGGTCTTAATTCACCCCTCCACTTT. Its protein product is CASSLQSITTGLNSPLHF. The rearrangement joins TRBV5-4 to TRBJ1-6; possible D gene TRBD1, 6 bases. Germline values: CDR1 SGHNT, CDR2 YYREEE (reference sequence). The V end was cut by 4 bases, the J end by 6 bases, with 23 bases between. The CDR3 contains 18 residues.

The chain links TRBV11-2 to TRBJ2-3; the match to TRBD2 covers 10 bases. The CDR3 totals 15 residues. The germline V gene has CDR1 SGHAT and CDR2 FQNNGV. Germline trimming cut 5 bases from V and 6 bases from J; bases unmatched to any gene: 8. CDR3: CASSKAGGPGDTQYF. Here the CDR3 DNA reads TGTGCCAGCAGCAAAGCGGGAGGGCCGGGGGATACGCAGTATTTT.

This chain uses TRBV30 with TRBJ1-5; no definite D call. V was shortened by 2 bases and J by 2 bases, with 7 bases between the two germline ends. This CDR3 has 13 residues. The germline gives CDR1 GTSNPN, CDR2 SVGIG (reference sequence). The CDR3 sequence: CAWSRSGNQPQHF. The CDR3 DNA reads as TGTGCCTGGAGTCGGTCCGGCAATCAGCCCCAGCATTTT.

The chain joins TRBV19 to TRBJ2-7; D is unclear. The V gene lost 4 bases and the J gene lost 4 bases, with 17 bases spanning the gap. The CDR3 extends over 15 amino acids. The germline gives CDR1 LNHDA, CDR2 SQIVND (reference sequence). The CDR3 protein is CASSTHGPVEYEQYF. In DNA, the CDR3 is TGTGCCAGTAGTACACACGGGCCAGTTGAATACGAGCAGTACTTC.

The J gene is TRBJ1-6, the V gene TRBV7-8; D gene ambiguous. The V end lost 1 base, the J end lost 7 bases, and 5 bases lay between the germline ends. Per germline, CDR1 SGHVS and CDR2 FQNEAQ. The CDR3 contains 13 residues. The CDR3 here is CASSLGSNSPLHF. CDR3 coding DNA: TGTGCCAGCAGCTTAGGTTCGAATTCACCCCTCCACTTT. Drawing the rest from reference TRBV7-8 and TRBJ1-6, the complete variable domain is GAGVSQSPRYKVAKRGQDVALRCDPISGHVSLFWYQQALGQGPEFLTYFQNEAQLDKSGLPSDRFFAERPEGSVSTLKIQRTQQEDSAVYLCASSLGSNSPLHFGNGTRLTVT.

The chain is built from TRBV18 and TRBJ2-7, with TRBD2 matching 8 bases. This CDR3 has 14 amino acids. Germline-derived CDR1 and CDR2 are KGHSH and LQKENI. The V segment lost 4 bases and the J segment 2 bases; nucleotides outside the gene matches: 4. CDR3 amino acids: CASSQGLGTYEQYF. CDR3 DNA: TGTGCCAGCTCACAGGGACTAGGCACCTACGAGCAGTACTTC. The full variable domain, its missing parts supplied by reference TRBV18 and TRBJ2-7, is NAGVMQNPRHLVRRRGQEARLRCSPMKGHSHVYWYRQLPEEGLKFMVYLQKENIIDESGMPKERFSAEFPKEGPSILRIQQVVRGDSAAYFCASSQGLGTYEQYFGPGTRLTVT.